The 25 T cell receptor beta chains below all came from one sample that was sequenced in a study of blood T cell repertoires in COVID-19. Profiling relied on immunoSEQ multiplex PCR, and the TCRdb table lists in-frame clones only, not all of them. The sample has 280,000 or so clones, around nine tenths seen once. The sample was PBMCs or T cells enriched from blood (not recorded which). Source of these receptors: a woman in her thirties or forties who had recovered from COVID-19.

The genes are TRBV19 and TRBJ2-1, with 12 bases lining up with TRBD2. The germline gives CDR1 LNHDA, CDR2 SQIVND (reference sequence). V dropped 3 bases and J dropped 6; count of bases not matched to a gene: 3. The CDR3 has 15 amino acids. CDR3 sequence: CASSILAGGGNEQFF. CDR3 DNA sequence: TGTGCCAGTAGTATCCTAGCGGGAGGGGGCAATGAGCAGTTCTTC.

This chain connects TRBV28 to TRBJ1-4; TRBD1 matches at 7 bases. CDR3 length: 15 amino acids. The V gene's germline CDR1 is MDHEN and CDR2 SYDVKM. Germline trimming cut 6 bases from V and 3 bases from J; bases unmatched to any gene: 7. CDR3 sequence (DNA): TGTGCCAGCAGCCAGGGGGATATTGCTAATGAAAAACTGTTTTTT. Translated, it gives CASSQGDIANEKLFF.

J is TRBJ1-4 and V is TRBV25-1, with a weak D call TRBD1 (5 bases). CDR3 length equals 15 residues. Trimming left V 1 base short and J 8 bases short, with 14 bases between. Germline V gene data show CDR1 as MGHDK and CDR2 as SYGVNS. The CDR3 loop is CASSEFLWGGEKLFF. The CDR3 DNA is TGTGCCAGCAGTGAATTTCTTTGGGGCGGCGAAAAACTGTTTTTT.

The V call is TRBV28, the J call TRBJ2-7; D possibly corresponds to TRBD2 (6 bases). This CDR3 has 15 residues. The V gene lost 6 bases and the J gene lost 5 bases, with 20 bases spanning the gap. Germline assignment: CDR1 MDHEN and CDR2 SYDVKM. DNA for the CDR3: TGTGCCAGCAGGCCTACGACTAGGTTGCTTCACGAGCAGTACTTC. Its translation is CASRPTTRLLHEQYF.

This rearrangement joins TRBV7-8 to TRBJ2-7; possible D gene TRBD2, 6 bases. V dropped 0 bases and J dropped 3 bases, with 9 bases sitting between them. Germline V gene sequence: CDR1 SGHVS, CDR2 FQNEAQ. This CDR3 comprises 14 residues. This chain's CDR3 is CASSLARGVYEQYF. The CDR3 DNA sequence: TGTGCCAGCAGCTTAGCGCGCGGGGTCTACGAGCAGTACTTC.

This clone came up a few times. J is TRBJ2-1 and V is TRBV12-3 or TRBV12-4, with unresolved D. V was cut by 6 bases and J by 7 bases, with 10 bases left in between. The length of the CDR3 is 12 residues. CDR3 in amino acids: CASSPQANEQFF. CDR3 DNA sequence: TGTGCCAGCAGCCCGCAGGCAAATGAGCAGTTCTTC.

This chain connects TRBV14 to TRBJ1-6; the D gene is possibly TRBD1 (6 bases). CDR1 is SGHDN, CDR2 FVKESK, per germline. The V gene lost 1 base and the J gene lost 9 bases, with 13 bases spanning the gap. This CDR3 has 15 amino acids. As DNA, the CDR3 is TGTGCCAGCAGCCAAGTTCACAGGGCATTTTCACCCCTCCACTTT. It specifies CASSQVHRAFSPLHF.

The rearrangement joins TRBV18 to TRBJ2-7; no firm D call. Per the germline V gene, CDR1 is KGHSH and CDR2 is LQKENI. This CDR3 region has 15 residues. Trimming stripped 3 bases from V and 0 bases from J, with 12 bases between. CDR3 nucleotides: TGTGCCAGCTCACCGGTGAGCTCCAACTCCTACGAGCAGTACTTC. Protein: CASSPVSSNSYEQYF.

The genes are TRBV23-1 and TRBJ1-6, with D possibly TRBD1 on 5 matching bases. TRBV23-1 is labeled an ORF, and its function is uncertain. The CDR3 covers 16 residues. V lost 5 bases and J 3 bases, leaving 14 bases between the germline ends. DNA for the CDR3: TGCGCCAGCAGTTCCCACAGGTTTTACTATAATTCACCCCTCCACTTT. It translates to CASSSHRFYYNSPLHF.

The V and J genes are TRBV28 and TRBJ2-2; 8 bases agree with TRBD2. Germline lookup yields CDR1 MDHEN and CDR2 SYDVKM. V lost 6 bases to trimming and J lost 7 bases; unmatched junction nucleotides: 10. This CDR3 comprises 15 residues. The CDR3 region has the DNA TGTGCCAGCAGGCAAGCGGGAGTAGTAATCGGGGAGCTGTTTTTT. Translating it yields CASRQAGVVIGELFF.

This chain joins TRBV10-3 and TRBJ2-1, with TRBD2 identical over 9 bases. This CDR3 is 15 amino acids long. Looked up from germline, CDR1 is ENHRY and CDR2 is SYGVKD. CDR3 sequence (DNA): TGTGCTTCGCGGGGGGCGGGAGGGCCCTCGAATGAGCAGTTCTTC. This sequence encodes CASRGAGGPSNEQFF.

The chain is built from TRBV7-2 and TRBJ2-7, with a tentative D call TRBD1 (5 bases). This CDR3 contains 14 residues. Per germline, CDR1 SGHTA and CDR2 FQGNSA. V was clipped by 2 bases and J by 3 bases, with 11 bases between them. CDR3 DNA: TGTGCCAGCAGCTTATCAGGGATCGGCTACGAGCAGTACTTC. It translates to CASSLSGIGYEQYF.

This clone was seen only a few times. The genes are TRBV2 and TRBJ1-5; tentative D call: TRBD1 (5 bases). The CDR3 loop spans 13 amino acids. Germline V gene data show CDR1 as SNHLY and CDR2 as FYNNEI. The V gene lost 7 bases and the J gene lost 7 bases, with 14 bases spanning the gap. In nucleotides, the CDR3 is TGTGCCAGCAAGGGCGGGGGGAACCAGCCCCAGCATTTT. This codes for CASKGGGNQPQHF. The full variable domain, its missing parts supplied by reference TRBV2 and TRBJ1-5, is EPEVTQTPSHQVTQMGQEVILRCVPISNHLYFYWYRQILGQKVEFLVSFYNNEISEKSEIFDDQFSVERPDGSNFTLKIRSTKLEDSAMYFCASKGGGNQPQHFGDGTRLSIL.

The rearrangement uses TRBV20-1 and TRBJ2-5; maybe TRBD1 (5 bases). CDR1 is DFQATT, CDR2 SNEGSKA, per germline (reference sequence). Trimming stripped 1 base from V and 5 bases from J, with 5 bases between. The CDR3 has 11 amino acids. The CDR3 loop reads CSARGGETQYF. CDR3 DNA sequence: TGCAGTGCTAGAGGGGGCGAGACCCAGTACTTC.

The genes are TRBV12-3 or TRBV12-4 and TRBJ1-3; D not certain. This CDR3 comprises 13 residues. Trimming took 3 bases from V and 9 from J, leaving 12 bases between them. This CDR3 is CASSFRNPGTIYF. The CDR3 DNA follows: TGTGCCAGCAGTTTCCGAAACCCAGGCACCATATATTTT.

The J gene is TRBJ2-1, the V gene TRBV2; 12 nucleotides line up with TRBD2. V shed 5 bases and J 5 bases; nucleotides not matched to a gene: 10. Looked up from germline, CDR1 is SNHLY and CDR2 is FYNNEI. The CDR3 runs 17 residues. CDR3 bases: TGTGCCAGCAGTAAGCGGGGACTAGCGGGTTCCCACAATGAGCAGTTCTTC. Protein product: CASSKRGLAGSHNEQFF.

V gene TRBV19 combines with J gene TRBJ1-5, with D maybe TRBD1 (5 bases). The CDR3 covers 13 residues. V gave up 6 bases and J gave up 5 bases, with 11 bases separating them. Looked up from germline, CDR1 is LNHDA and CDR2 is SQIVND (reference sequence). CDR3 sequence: CASSRQRDQPQHF. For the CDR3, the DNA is TGTGCCAGTAGCCGACAGCGAGATCAGCCCCAGCATTTT.

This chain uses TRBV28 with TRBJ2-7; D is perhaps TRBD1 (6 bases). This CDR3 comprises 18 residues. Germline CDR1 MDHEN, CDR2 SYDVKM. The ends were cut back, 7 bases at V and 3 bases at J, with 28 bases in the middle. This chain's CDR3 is CASTSVQGPSSSSYEQYF. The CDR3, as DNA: TGTGCCAGCACCTCCGTGCAGGGGCCGTCTAGCTCAAGCTACGAGCAGTACTTC.

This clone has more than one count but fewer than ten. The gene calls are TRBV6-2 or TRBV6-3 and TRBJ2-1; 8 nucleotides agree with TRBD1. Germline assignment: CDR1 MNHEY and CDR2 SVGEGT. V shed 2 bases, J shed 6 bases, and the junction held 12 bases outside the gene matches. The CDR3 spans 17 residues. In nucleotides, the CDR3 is TGTGCCAGCAGTTACCAATTTTGGCAGGGGGCTGCCAATGAGCAGTTCTTC. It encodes CASSYQFWQGAANEQFF.

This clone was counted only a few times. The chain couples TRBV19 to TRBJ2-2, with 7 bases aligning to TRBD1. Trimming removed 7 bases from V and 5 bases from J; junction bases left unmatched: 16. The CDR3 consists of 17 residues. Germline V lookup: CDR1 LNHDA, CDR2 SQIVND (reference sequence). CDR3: CASTRGDTSGGTGELFF. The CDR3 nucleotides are TGTGCCAGTACTCGAGGGGACACTTCAGGGGGAACCGGGGAGCTGTTTTTT.

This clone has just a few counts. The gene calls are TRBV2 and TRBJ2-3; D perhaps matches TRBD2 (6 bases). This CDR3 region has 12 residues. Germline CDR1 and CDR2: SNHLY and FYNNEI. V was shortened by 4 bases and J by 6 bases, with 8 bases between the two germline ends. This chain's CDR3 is CASSGRGDTQYF. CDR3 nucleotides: TGTGCCAGCAGTGGTCGGGGGGATACGCAGTATTTT. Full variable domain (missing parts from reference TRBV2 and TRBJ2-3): EPEVTQTPSHQVTQMGQEVILRCVPISNHLYFYWYRQILGQKVEFLVSFYNNEISEKSEIFDDQFSVERPDGSNFTLKIRSTKLEDSAMYFCASSGRGDTQYFGPGTRLTVL.

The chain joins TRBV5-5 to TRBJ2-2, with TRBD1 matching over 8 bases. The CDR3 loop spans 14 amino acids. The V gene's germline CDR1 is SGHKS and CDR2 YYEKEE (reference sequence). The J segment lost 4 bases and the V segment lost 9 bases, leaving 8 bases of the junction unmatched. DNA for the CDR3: TGTGCCACCTTCAGGGGGCTGAGCACCGGGGAGCTGTTTTTT. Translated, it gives CATFRGLSTGELFF.

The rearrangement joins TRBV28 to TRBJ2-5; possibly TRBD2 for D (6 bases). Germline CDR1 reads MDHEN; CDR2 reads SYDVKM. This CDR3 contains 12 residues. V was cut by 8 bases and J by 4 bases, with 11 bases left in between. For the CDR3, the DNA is TGTGCCAGCCGGGAGAGCCGAGAGACCCAGTACTTC. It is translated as CASRESRETQYF. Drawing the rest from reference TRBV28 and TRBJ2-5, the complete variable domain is DVKVTQSSRYLVKRTGEKVFLECVQDMDHENMFWYRQDPGLGLRLIYFSYDVKMKEKGDIPEGYSVSREKKERFSLILESASTNQTSMYLCASRESRETQYFGPGTRLLVL.

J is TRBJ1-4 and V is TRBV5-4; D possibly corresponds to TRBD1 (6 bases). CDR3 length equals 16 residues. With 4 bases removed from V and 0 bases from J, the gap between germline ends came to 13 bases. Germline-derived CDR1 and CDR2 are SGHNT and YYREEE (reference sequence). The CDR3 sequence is CASSSRQAATNEKLFF. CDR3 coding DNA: TGTGCCAGCAGCAGCCGACAGGCTGCAACTAATGAAAAACTGTTTTTT.

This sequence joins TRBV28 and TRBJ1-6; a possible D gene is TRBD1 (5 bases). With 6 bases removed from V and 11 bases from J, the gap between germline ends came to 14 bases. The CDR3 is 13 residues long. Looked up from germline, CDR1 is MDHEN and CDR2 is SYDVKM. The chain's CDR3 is CASSEGRAPPLHF. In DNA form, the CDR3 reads TGTGCCAGCAGCGAGGGGAGGGCGCCACCCCTCCACTTT.